This TCR beta chain was obtained from a study of blood T cell repertoires in COVID-19. Clones were sequenced by immunoSEQ multiplex PCR, and TCRdb holds only the in-frame ones, with some missing. The data show some 300,000 clones, 80% to 90% seen once. The CDR3 covers 14 residues. CDR1 and CDR2 (germline): MNHEY, SVGEGT. Trimming pared 6 bases from V and 7 bases from J, leaving 18 bases between. The source of this sequence is a woman aged 70 to 79 with COVID-19, enrolled during active disease. V usage is TRBV6-2 or TRBV6-3 and J usage is TRBJ1-2; D may be TRBD1 (6 bases). The sample taken for sequencing was peripheral blood. The CDR3 loop reads CASSDGQRWGGYTF. The CDR3 bases are TGTGCCAGCAGCGACGGACAGCGGTGGGGTGGCTACACCTTC.